The 26 T cell receptor beta chains in this list originate from one sample, sequenced in a study of T cell responses to AZD1222 COVID-19 vaccine. TCRdb's copy holds only in-frame clones and misses some; the assay was immunoSEQ multiplex PCR. The sample has some 130,000 clones, approximately 88% seen once; the top ten hold 6.3%. The specimen comprised peripheral blood, sampled on day 0 of AZD1222 vaccination. The receptors here all came from an adult in good health.

This chain connects TRBV12-5 to TRBJ1-6, with D maybe TRBD1 (6 bases). V was cut by 3 bases and J by 10 bases, with 13 bases left in between. The CDR3 is 14 residues long. Germline V lookup: CDR1 LGHNT, CDR2 FRNRAP. The CDR3 is CASGLQGTESPLHF. CDR3 DNA sequence: TGTGCTAGTGGTTTACAGGGTACGGAATCACCCCTCCACTTT. Full variable domain (outside the CDR3, taken from reference TRBV12-5 and TRBJ1-6): DARVTQTPRHKVTEMGQEVTMRCQPILGHNTVFWYRQTMMQGLELLAYFRNRAPLDDSGMPKDRFSAEMPDATLATLKIQPSEPRDSAVYFCASGLQGTESPLHFGNGTRLTVT.

A note on this clone: The sample holds other DNA sequences that translate to the same CDR3. V is TRBV18 and J is TRBJ1-2; the match to TRBD1 covers 10 bases. The CDR3 contains 15 residues. Trimming took 3 bases from V and 2 from J; bases not matched to a gene: 3. Germline CDR1 is KGHSH and CDR2 is LQKENI. The CDR3 DNA reads as TGTGCCAGCTCACCTCCGGGACAGGGGAACTATGGCTACACCTTC. Encoded protein: CASSPPGQGNYGYTF.

This clone was counted once. The chain uses TRBV5-1 and TRBJ1-3; maybe TRBD1 (5 bases). The CDR3 runs 16 residues. The germline V gene has CDR1 SGHRS and CDR2 YFSETQ. The V end lost 2 bases, the J end lost 7 bases, and 19 bases lay between the germline ends. The CDR3 sequence is CASSFQGQSRGNTIYF. As DNA, the CDR3 is TGCGCCAGCAGCTTTCAAGGGCAAAGCCGGGGGAACACCATATATTTT. Looking up the rest from reference TRBV5-1 and TRBJ1-3 gives the full variable domain: KAGVTQTPRYLIKTRGQQVTLSCSPISGHRSVSWYQQTPGQGLQFLFEYFSETQRNKGNFPGRFSGRQFSNSRSEMNVSTLELGDSALYLCASSFQGQSRGNTIYFGEGSWLTVV.

The chain couples TRBV7-2 to TRBJ2-1; either TRBD1 or TRBD2 may supply D (5 bases each). The CDR3 length is 12 residues. Germline CDR1 and CDR2: SGHTA and FQGNSA. The V and J ends lost 10 bases and 6 bases respectively, with 13 bases between them. The CDR3 bases are TGTGCCACCCAGGGAGAGGGCAATGAGCAGTTCTTC. This codes for CATQGEGNEQFF.

V usage is TRBV7-9 and J usage is TRBJ2-7; D unresolved. Germline lookup yields CDR1 SEHNR and CDR2 FQNEAQ (reference sequence). This CDR3 region has 15 residues. Trimming removed 5 bases from V and 6 bases from J, with 20 bases in between. In nucleotides, the CDR3 is TGTGCCAGCAGCCCCTGGGCGGAGAGGATTTTCGAGCAGTACTTC. Translating gives CASSPWAERIFEQYF.

In nucleotides, the CDR3 is TGCGCCAGCAGCTTAAGCGGGGTGTACAATGAGCAGTTCTTC. Translated: CASSLSGVYNEQFF. V usage is TRBV5-1 and J usage is TRBJ2-1, with 7 bases lining up with TRBD2. The CDR3 loop spans 14 amino acids. CDR1 is SGHRS, CDR2 YFSETQ, per germline. V dropped 2 bases and J dropped 4; count of bases not matched to a gene: 3.

The rearrangement joins TRBV6-5 to TRBJ2-7; 9 nucleotides match TRBD1. The CDR3 has 15 amino acids. Germline CDR1 MNHEY, CDR2 SVGAGI. V shed 6 bases and J 3 bases; nucleotides not matched to a gene: 9. The CDR3 DNA reads as TGTGCCAGCAGATACGCCGGGACAGGGTACTACGAGCAGTACTTC. It yields the protein CASRYAGTGYYEQYF.

This clone has a handful of counts. This chain connects TRBV13 to TRBJ1-3, with a possible D match to TRBD1 (6 bases). The CDR3 contains 14 residues. CDR1 PRHDT and CDR2 FYEKMQ come from the germline V gene (reference sequence). Trimming shortened V by 2 bases and J by 4 bases, and 9 bases separated the two germline ends. The CDR3: CASSLQGRGNTIYF. CDR3 DNA: TGTGCCAGCAGCTTACAGGGGCGGGGAAACACCATATATTTT. Full variable domain (outside the CDR3, taken from reference TRBV13 and TRBJ1-3): AAGVIQSPRHLIKEKRETATLKCYPIPRHDTVYWYQQGPGQDPQFLISFYEKMQSDKGSIPDRFSAQQFSDYHSELNMSSLELGDSALYFCASSLQGRGNTIYFGEGSWLTVV.

This clone is a singleton in its sample. The chain joins TRBV20-1 to TRBJ2-7; D may be TRBD2 (7 bases). Looked up from germline, CDR1 is DFQATT and CDR2 is SNEGSKA (reference sequence). The CDR3 contains 11 residues. The CDR3 coding sequence is TGCAGCTGGGAGGGGGCCTACGAGCAGTACTTC. This encodes CSWEGAYEQYF.

The chain has TRBV10-2 and TRBJ1-2; 7 positions agree with TRBD1. The junction had 6 bases not matched to a gene; V was cut back by 7 bases and J by 4 bases. Germline V lookup: CDR1 WSHSY, CDR2 SAAADI. This CDR3 region has 13 residues. The CDR3 DNA sequence: TGCGCCAGCATCGGACAGGCCACCTATGGCTACACCTTC. This codes for CASIGQATYGYTF.

CDR3 residues: CASSLTAPRFEGYNSPLHF. The CDR3 nucleotides are TGTGCCAGCAGCCTGACAGCTCCCCGGTTCGAGGGCTATAATTCACCCCTCCACTTT. The rearrangement uses TRBV5-4 and TRBJ1-6; tentatively, D is TRBD1 (5 bases). Germline V gives CDR1 SGHNT, CDR2 YYREEE (reference sequence). Trimming shortened V by 4 bases and J by 3 bases, and 23 bases separated the two germline ends. The length of the CDR3 is 19 residues.

The chain joins TRBV4-1 to TRBJ2-7; 9 bases fit TRBD2. The CDR3 is made up of 16 amino acids. CDR1 is MGHRA and CDR2 is YSYEKL in the germline V gene. Trimming took 5 bases from V and 4 from J; bases not matched to a gene: 12. Here the CDR3 reads CASSYQAVSGGYEQYF. The DNA for the CDR3 is TGCGCCAGCAGCTACCAAGCGGTCAGCGGGGGGTACGAGCAGTACTTC.

The J gene is TRBJ2-7, the V gene TRBV27; D unresolved. The CDR3 is 14 amino acids. Germline CDR1 is MNHEY and CDR2 is SMNVEV (reference sequence). Trimming removed 5 bases at V and 0 bases at J, with 11 bases between. For the CDR3, the DNA is TGTGCCAGCAGTAGTGGGATGGGCTCCTACGAGCAGTACTTC. Its translation: CASSSGMGSYEQYF.

V and J are TRBV24-1 and TRBJ1-2; D call uncertain. The germline V gene has CDR1 KGHDR and CDR2 SFDVKD. Trimming pared 3 bases from V and 6 bases from J, leaving 10 bases between. The CDR3 length is 13 residues. The CDR3 DNA is TGTGCCACCAGTGATGCCAACCAAGATGGCTACACCTTC. It translates to CATSDANQDGYTF.

The chain carries TRBV30 and TRBJ2-3; D unclear. V lost 4 bases and J 0 bases, leaving 11 bases between the germline ends. Germline assignment: CDR1 GTSNPN and CDR2 SVGIG (reference sequence). CDR3 size: 14 residues. CDR3 in DNA: TGTGCCTGGAAGTTGTGGGCCAGCACAGATACGCAGTATTTT. It yields the protein CAWKLWASTDTQYF.

This rearrangement joins TRBV18 to TRBJ1-4, with D perhaps TRBD1 (6 bases). Trimming took 0 bases from V and 0 from J, leaving 11 bases between them. CDR1 is KGHSH, CDR2 LQKENI, per germline. The CDR3 is 17 residues long. CDR3 in amino acids: CASSPPGKGATNEKLFF. The CDR3, as DNA: TGTGCCAGCTCACCACCGGGGAAGGGGGCAACTAATGAAAAACTGTTTTTT.

The table lists this clone with a few counts. This chain links TRBV6-2 or TRBV6-3 with TRBJ1-1, with 8 bases aligning to TRBD1. The CDR3 runs 19 residues. Germline CDR1 MNHEY, CDR2 SVGEGT. J was trimmed by 4 bases and V by 3 bases; bases with no gene match: 19. The DNA for the CDR3 is TGTGCCAGCAGTTATCCGAGCAGGGGGCGAACCCAAAGGGGCACTGAAGCTTTCTTT. It translates to CASSYPSRGRTQRGTEAFF.

This clone showed up just once. The chain employs TRBV5-1 and TRBJ1-1; no clear D gene. V lost 0 bases and J 4 bases, leaving 16 bases between the germline ends. CDR3 length: 16 residues. Germline loops: CDR1 SGHRS, CDR2 YFSETQ. The CDR3 reads CASSLAMVVKGTEAFF. Written as DNA, the CDR3 is TGCGCCAGCAGCTTGGCCATGGTTGTTAAGGGCACTGAAGCTTTCTTT.

This chain joins TRBV27 and TRBJ1-1; TRBD1 agrees at 8 bases. Germline loops: CDR1 MNHEY, CDR2 SMNVEV (reference sequence). This CDR3 spans 16 amino acids. The junction had 12 bases not matched to a gene; V was cut back by 4 bases and J by 5 bases. Written as DNA, the CDR3 is TGTGCCAGCAGTTCCCGGACAGGGCCGGGGGTAACTGAAGCTTTCTTT. Protein sequence: CASSSRTGPGVTEAFF.

The chain links TRBV27 to TRBJ1-1; D is possibly TRBD1 (6 bases). This CDR3 contains 14 residues. Trimming pared 6 bases from V and 10 bases from J, leaving 21 bases between. Germline assignment: CDR1 MNHEY and CDR2 SMNVEV (reference sequence). CDR3 residues: CASRPTGMNFVAFF. Here the CDR3 DNA reads TGTGCCAGCAGACCGACAGGAATGAACTTTGTAGCTTTCTTT.

This chain joins TRBV3-1 (or the pseudogene TRBV3-2) and TRBJ1-5; D ambiguous. Germline V lookup: CDR1 LGHDT, CDR2 YNNKEL (reference sequence). The CDR3 is 15 amino acids. Trimming left V 5 bases short and J 9 bases short, with 20 bases between. In DNA form, the CDR3 reads TGTGCCAGCAGCGCACTTCTGGAGGGAGGGTTGCCCCAGCATTTT. Translating it yields CASSALLEGGLPQHF.

CDR3 DNA sequence: TGTGCCAGCAGTGAACTCCGGAGCTCGGGGTCACCCCTCCACTTT. It codes for CASSELRSSGSPLHF. This chain joins TRBV6-1 and TRBJ1-6; no clear D. This CDR3 is 15 amino acids long. The germline V gene has CDR1 MNHNS and CDR2 SASEGT. Trimming shortened V by 2 bases and J by 10 bases, and 15 bases separated the two germline ends.

The chain combines TRBV5-1 with TRBJ1-6; D gene unclear. This CDR3 spans 14 amino acids. V was pared by 4 bases and J by 10 bases, with 15 bases between. The germline V gene encodes CDR1 SGHRS and CDR2 YFSETQ. The CDR3 sequence: CASSPGAVGSPLHF. The CDR3 DNA reads TGCGCCAGCAGCCCGGGAGCGGTTGGGTCACCCCTCCACTTT.

Points on this clone: The germline gene is not matched at one end of the junction; a read error may be the cause. This chain connects TRBV3-1 (or the pseudogene TRBV3-2) to TRBJ2-7; D perhaps matches TRBD1 (6 bases). This CDR3 has 14 amino acids. From germline, CDR1 is LGHDT and CDR2 YNNKEL (reference sequence). The CDR3 sequence is CASSQLGASNEQYF. In nucleotides, the CDR3 is TGTGCCAGCAGCCAATTGGGGGCCTCCAACGAGCAGTACTTC.

The chain has TRBV7-2 and TRBJ2-1; a possible D gene is TRBD2 (5 bases). The CDR3 is made up of 15 amino acids. Trimming stripped 5 bases from V and 4 bases from J, with 15 bases between. In germline, CDR1 is SGHTA, CDR2 FQGNSA. The CDR3 DNA reads TGTGCCAGCAGCCCTATTCCTGGCGGGTACAATGAGCAGTTCTTC. Protein: CASSPIPGGYNEQFF.

The chain joins TRBV7-8 to TRBJ2-5; tentative D call: TRBD1 (6 bases). CDR1 is SGHVS and CDR2 is FQNEAQ in the germline V gene. This CDR3 is 15 amino acids long. The ends were cut back, 3 bases at V and 5 bases at J, with 16 bases in the middle. CDR3 sequence reads: CASSFDTGLGETQYF. The CDR3 nucleotides read TGTGCCAGCAGCTTTGACACAGGGTTAGGGGAGACCCAGTACTTC.